This T cell receptor beta chain originates from a study of T cell changes during pregnancy in multiple sclerosis (dated by TCRdb to between 2018 and 2021). Concerning the study at large: The study examined how the T cell repertoire changed over the course of pregnancy in women with multiple sclerosis.

Receptor amplification or capture employed the immunoSEQ multiplex PCR assay. This immuneACCESS table, as held by TCRdb, lists in-frame sequences with V and J called but not all clones. Of the missing ones, under half trace to an unresolved V gene in checked studies; the others have no known cause. Recorded for this sample are about 18,000 clones; about 85% of them occurred a single time. The ten largest account for 9% to 10% of the sample. This clone has a single count. The antigen this receptor binds is unknown. Base qualities are not provided; no much larger clone lies one nucleotide away. The germline V gene encodes CDR1 LNHDA and CDR2 SQIVND (reference sequence). The CDR3, cysteine through phenylalanine, is 17 amino acids long. Only CDR3 DNA is held: 51 bases, read in frame from base 1. V trim: 6 bases; J trim: 7 bases; unmatched bases: 16.

The sequence joins TRBV19 to TRBJ2-1; TRBD2 aligns with 9 central bases. Here the sequenced sample was CD8+ T cells from peripheral blood mononuclear cells, taken after pregnancy. The clonotype was recovered from a female donor with multiple sclerosis, enrolled in a pregnancy study. The DNA sequence is given as TGTGCCAGTAGCACGGGGTGGGGCGGGGGGGCTTTTAATGAGCAGTTCTTC. This codes for CASSTGWGGGAFNEQFF.